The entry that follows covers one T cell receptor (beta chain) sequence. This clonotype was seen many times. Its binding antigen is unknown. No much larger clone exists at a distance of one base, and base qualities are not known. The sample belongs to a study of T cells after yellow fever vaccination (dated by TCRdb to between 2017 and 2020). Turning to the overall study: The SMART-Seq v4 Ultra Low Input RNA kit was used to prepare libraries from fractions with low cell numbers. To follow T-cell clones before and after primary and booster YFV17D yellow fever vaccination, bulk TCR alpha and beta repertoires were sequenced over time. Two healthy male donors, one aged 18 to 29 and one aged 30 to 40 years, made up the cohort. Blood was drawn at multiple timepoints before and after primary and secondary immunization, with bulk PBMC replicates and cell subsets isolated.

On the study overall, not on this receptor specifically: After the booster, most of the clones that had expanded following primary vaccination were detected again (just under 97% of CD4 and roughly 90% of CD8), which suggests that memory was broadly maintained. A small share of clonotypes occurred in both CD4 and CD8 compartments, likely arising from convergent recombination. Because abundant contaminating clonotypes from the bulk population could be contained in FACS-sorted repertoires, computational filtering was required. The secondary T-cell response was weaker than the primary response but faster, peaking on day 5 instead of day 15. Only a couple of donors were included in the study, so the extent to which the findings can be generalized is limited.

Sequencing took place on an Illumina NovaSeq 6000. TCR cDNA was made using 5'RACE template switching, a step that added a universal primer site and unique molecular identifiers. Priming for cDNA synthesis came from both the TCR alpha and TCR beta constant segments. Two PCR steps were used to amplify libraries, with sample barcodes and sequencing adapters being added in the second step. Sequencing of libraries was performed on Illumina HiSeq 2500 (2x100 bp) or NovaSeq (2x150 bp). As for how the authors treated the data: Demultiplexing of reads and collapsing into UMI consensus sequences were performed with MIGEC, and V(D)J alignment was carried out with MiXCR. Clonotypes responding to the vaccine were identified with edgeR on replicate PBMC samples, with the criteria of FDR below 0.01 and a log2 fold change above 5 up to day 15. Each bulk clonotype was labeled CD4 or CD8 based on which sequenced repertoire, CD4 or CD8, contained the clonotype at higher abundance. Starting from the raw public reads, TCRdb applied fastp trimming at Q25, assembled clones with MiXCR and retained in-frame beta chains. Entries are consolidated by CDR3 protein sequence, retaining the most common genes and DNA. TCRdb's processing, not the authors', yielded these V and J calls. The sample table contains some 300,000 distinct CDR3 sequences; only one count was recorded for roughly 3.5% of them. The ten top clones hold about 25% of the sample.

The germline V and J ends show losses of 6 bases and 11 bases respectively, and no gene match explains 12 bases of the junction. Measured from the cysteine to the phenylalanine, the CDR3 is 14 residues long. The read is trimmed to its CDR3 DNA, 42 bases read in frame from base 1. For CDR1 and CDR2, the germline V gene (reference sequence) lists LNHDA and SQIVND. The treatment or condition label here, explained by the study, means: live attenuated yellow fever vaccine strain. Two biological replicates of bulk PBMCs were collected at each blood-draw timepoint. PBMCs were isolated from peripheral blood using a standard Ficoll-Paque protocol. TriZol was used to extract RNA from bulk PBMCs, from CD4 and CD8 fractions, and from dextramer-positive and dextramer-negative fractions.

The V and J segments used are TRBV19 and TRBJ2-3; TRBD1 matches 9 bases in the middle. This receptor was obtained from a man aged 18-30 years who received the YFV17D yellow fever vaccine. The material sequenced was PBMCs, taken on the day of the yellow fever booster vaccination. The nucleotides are TGTGCCAGTAGCCTGGGGATGACAGGGGGAAAGCAGTATTTT. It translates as CASSLGMTGGKQYF.